These 2 T cell receptor beta chains came from one sample sequenced in a study of CD8 T cells in ankylosing spondylitis. Using its own MiXCR run on the 5' RACE reads, TCRdb lists one record per CDR3 protein. The sample comprises about 150,000 distinct CDR3 sequences, roughly a third of which are singletons, and 6% rests with the top ten. Material: synovial fluid, either unsorted or a sorted T cell fraction (not recorded which). The source of these receptors is a male donor with ankylosing spondylitis.

This sequence joins TRBV20-1 and TRBJ2-4, with 8 bases aligning to TRBD2. Per germline, CDR1 DFQATT and CDR2 SNEGSKA (reference sequence). This CDR3 has 14 amino acids. The V and J ends lost 3 bases and 8 bases, in that order; junction bases with no gene match: 9. CDR3 residues: CSARGAGAKDIQYF. CDR3 sequence (DNA): TGCAGTGCTAGGGGAGCGGGAGCCAAGGACATTCAGTACTTC.

The CDR3 DNA reads TGCAGTGGAGAAGGGGCTAATCAGCCCCAGCATTTT. This encodes CSGEGANQPQHF. The chain carries TRBV20-1 and TRBJ1-5; TRBD1 might be the D (5 bases). Germline-derived CDR1 and CDR2 are DFQATT and SNEGSKA (reference sequence). V lost 7 bases, J lost 4 bases, and 11 bases lay in between. CDR3 length: 12 residues.